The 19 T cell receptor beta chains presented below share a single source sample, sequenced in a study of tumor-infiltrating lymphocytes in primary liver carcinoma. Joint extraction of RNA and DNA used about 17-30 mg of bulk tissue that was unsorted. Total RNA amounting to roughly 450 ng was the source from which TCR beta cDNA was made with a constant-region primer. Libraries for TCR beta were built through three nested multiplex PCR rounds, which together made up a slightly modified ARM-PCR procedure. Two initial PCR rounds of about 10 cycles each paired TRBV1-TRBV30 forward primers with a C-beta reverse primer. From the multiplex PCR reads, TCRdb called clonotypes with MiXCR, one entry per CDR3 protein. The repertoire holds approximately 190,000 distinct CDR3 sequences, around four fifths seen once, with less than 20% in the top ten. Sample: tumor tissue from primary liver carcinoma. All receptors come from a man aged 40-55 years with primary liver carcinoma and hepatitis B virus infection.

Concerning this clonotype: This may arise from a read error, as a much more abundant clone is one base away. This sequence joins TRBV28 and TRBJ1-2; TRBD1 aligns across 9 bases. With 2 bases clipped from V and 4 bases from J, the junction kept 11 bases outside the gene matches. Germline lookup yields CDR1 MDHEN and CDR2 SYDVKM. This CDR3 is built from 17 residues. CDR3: CASSLTGQGVLSYGYTF. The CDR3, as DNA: TGTGCCAGCAGTTTAACGGGACAGGGTGTACTGAGCTATGGCTACACCTTC.

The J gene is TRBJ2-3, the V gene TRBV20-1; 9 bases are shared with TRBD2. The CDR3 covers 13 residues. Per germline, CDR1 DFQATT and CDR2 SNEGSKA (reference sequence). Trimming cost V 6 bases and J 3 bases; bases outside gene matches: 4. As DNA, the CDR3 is TGCAGTGCCCTGACTAGCGGAACAGATACGCAGTATTTT. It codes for CSALTSGTDTQYF.

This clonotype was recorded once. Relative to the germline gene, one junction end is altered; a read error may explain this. The CDR3 region is CSVYGTSGESYEQYF. The CDR3 nucleotides read TGTAGCGTATACGGGACTAGCGGGGAGTCTTACGAGCAGTACTTC. The chain recombines TRBV29-1 with TRBJ2-7; TRBD2 aligns across 13 bases. The germline V gene encodes CDR1 SQVTM and CDR2 ANQGSEA. This CDR3 is built from 15 residues.

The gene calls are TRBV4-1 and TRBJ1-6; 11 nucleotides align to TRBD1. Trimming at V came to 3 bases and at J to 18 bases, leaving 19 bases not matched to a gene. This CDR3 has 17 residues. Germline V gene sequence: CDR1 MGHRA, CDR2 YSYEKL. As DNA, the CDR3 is TGCGCCAGCAGCCAGGACAGGGGGCGGTCTATGAATTCACCCTCCCACTTT. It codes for CASSQDRGRSMNSPSHF.

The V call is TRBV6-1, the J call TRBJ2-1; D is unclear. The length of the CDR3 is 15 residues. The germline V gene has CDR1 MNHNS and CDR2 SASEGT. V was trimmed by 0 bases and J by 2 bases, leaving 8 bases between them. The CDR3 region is CASSEAWWAYNEQFF. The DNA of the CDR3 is TGTGCCAGCAGTGAAGCTTGGTGGGCCTACAATGAGCAGTTCTTC.

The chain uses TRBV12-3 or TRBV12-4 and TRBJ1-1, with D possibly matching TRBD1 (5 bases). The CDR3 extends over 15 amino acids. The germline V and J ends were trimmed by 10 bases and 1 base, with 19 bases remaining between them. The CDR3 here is CANSPVAGWNTEAFF. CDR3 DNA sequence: TGTGCCAACAGCCCCGTCGCAGGGTGGAACACTGAAGCTTTCTTT.

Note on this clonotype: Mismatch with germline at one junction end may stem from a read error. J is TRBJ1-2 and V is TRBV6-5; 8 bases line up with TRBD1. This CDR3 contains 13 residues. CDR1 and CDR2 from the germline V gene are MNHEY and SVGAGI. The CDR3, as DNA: TGTGCCAGCAGCCCACAGGGGGAGGTCGGCTGCACCTTC. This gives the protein CASSPQGEVGCTF.

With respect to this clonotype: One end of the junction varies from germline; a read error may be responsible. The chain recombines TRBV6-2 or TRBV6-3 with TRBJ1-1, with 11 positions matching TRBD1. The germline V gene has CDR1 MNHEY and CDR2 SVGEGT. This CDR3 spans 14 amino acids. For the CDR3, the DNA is TGTGCCATCAGTTGGACAGGGGGCAGCACTGAAGCTATCTTT. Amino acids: CAISWTGGSTEAIF.

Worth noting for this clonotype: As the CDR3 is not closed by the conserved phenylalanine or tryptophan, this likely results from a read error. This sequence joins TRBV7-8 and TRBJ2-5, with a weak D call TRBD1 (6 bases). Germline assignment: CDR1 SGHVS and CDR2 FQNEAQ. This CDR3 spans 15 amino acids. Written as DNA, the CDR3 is TGTGCCTGCAGCCCCCGACAGGACATCTCCTATGAGCAGTACTAC. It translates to CACSPRQDISYEQYY.

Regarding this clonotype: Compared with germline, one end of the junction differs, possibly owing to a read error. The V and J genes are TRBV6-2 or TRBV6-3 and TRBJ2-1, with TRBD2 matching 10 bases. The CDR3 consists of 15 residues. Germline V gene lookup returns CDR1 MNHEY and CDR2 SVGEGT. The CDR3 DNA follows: TGTGTCAGCTTACAAAGCGGGAGGGCCGGCAATGAGCAGTTCTTC. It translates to CVSLQSGRAGNEQFF.

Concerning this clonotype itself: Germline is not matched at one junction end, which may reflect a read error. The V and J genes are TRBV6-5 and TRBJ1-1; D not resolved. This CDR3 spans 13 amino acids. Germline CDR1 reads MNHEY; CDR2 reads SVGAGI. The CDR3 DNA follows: TGTGCCAGCATCTCCTCAATAAACACTGAAGCTTTCTTC. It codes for CASISSINTEAFF.

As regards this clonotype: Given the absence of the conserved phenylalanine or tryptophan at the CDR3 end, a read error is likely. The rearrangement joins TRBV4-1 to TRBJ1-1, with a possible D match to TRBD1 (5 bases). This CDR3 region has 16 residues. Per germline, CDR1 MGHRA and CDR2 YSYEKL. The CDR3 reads CASSQERAGMKTEAFS. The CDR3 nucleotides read TGCGCCAGCAGCCAAGAGCGAGCAGGGATGAAGACTGAAGCTTTCTCT.

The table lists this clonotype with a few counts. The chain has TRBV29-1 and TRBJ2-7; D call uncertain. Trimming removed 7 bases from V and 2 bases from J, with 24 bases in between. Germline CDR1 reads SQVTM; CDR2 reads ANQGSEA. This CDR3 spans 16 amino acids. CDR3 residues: CSAMTSQTDTPYEQYF. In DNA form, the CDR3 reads TGCAGCGCCATGACATCTCAGACCGACACTCCCTACGAGCAGTACTTC.

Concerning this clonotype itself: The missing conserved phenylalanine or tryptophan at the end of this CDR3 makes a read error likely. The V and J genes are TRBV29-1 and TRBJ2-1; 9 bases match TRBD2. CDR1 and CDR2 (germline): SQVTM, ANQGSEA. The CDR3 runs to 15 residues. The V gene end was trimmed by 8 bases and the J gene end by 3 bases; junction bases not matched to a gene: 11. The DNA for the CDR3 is TGCAGCTTTGGACTTGCGGGAGGGTTCTACAATGAGCAGTTCTAC. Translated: CSFGLAGGFYNEQFY.

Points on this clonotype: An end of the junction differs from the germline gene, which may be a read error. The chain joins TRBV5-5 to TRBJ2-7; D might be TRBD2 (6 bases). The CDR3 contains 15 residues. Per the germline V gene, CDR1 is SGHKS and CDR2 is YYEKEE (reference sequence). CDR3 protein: CVSSLGGTTRHEQYF. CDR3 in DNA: TGTGTCAGCAGCTTAGGCGGGACCACTCGCCACGAGCAGTACTTC.

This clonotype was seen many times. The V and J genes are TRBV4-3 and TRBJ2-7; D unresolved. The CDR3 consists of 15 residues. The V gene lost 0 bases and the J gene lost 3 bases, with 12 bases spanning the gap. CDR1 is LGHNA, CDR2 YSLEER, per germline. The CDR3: CASSQEHSGNYEQYF. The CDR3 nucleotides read TGCGCCAGCAGCCAAGAACATAGTGGGAACTACGAGCAGTACTTC.

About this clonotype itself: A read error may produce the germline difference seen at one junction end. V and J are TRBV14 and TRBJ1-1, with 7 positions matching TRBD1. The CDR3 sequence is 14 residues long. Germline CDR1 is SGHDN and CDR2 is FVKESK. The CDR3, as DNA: TGTGCCAGTAGCCCTTCGGACAGGTTGGATGTGGCTTTCTTT. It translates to CASSPSDRLDVAFF.

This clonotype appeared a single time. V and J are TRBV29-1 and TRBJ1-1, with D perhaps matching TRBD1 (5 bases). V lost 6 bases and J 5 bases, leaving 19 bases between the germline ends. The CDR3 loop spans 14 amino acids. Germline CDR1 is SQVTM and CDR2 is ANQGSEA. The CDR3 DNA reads TGCAGCGTGTGTCCCAGGGAGCGGAAGACTGAAGCTTTCTTT. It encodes CSVCPRERKTEAFF.

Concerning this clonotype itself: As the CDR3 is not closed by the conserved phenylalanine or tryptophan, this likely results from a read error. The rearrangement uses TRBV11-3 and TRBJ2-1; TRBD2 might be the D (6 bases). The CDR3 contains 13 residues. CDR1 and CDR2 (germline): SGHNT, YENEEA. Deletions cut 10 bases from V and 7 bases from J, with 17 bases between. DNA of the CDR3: TGTGCCAACAGTTTAGATAGCGGTAATGAGCAGTTCATC. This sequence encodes CANSLDSGNEQFI.